The 12 T cell receptor beta chains reported below all come from one sample, sequenced in a study of T cell changes during pregnancy in multiple sclerosis. TCRdb keeps only in-frame clones here, not all; method: immunoSEQ multiplex PCR. The sample lists roughly 110,000 clones, 92% occurring once. The input for sequencing was peripheral blood, taken in the third trimester of pregnancy. Source of these receptors: a female donor in good health, enrolled as a control in a pregnancy study.

The V gene is TRBV6-1, the J gene TRBJ2-7; 9 bases are a match to TRBD1. The junction had 9 bases not matched to a gene; V was cut back by 6 bases and J by 6 bases. CDR1 and CDR2 from the germline V gene are MNHNS and SASEGT. CDR3 length equals 14 residues. DNA for the CDR3: TGTGCCAGCAGCCACCGGGACAGGGTAGGCGAGCAGTACTTC. Its protein product is CASSHRDRVGEQYF.

V is TRBV18 and J is TRBJ2-3, with D perhaps matching TRBD1 (5 bases). The CDR3 is 15 amino acids. From germline, CDR1 is KGHSH and CDR2 LQKENI. Deletions cut 1 base from V and 2 bases from J, with 10 bases between. The CDR3 spells CASSPQGANTDTQYF. DNA of the CDR3: TGTGCCAGCTCACCACAAGGGGCCAACACAGATACGCAGTATTTT.

CDR3 DNA sequence: TGTGCCAGTACCTTAAAGTGGGACAGGGACTACAATGAGCAGTTCTTC. Translated: CASTLKWDRDYNEQFF. This rearrangement joins TRBV19 to TRBJ2-1; 9 bases map to TRBD1. Trimming took 7 bases from V and 3 from J; bases not matched to a gene: 10. The CDR3 runs to 16 residues. Germline loops: CDR1 LNHDA, CDR2 SQIVND (reference sequence).

V and J are TRBV7-3 and TRBJ2-3; 16 nucleotides line up with TRBD2. The trim removed 5 bases at V and 8 bases at J, leaving 4 bases unmatched. Germline V gene lookup returns CDR1 SGHTA and CDR2 FQGTGA. The CDR3 extends over 15 amino acids. The CDR3 spells CASSLGTSGGATQYF. The CDR3 DNA sequence: TGTGCCAGCAGCCTAGGGACTAGCGGGGGGGCTACGCAGTATTTT.

The chain employs TRBV18 and TRBJ1-2, with TRBD1 identical over 10 bases. CDR1 and CDR2 from the germline V gene are KGHSH and LQKENI. The CDR3 covers 15 residues. J lost 5 bases, V lost 1 base, and 4 bases had no gene match. CDR3: CASSPRDRGWYGYTF. CDR3 coding DNA: TGTGCCAGCTCACCACGGGACAGGGGTTGGTATGGCTACACCTTC.

About this clone: Germline is not matched at one junction end, which may reflect a read error. The chain joins TRBV19 to TRBJ1-1; 8 nucleotides match TRBD1. This CDR3 spans 15 amino acids. Germline V gene data show CDR1 as LNHDA and CDR2 as SQIVND (reference sequence). CDR3 region: CASSVDRGRNTEAFF. In DNA form, the CDR3 reads TGTGCCAGTAGTGTAGACAGGGGAAGGAACACTGAAGCTTTCTTT.

The rearrangement joins TRBV6-5 to TRBJ1-1; possibly TRBD1 for D (5 bases). CDR1 and CDR2 (germline): MNHEY, SVGAGI. The CDR3 length is 15 residues. The V end was cut by 7 bases, the J end by 4 bases, with 19 bases between. As DNA, the CDR3 is TGTGCCAGCACCCGAACCGGGGGGGGGTTCACTGAAGCTTTCTTT. It translates to CASTRTGGGFTEAFF.

The table lists this clone with a count of one. V usage is TRBV15 and J usage is TRBJ1-3; D might be TRBD1 (6 bases). CDR3 length: 16 residues. The V end lost 1 base, the J end lost 0 bases, and 10 bases lay between the germline ends. Germline values: CDR1 LNHNV, CDR2 YYDKDF (reference sequence). CDR3 in DNA: TGTGCCACCAGCAGAGTAGGGGGGGGCTCTGGAAACACCATATATTTT. Translating it yields CATSRVGGGSGNTIYF.

The rearrangement links TRBV5-1 to TRBJ2-7; unclear D gene. Germline V gives CDR1 SGHRS, CDR2 YFSETQ. V lost 1 base, J lost 4 bases, and 9 bases lay in between. The CDR3 has 13 residues. CDR3 loop: CASSLLADYEQYF. The CDR3 DNA sequence: TGCGCCAGCAGCTTGTTGGCAGATTACGAGCAGTACTTC.

The chain joins TRBV19 to TRBJ1-2; possible D gene TRBD1, 6 bases. V lost 8 bases and J lost 7, with 20 bases in between. Germline-derived CDR1 and CDR2 are LNHDA and SQIVND (reference sequence). The CDR3 contains 14 residues. In DNA form, the CDR3 reads TGTGCCAGTTTTTCACAGGGCATGGATCTTGGCTACACCTTC. It specifies CASFSQGMDLGYTF.

The table lists this clone with a count of one. The V gene is TRBV5-1, the J gene TRBJ2-3, with a tentative D call TRBD2 (5 bases). CDR3 length equals 17 residues. Trimming removed 1 base from V and 0 bases from J, with 15 bases in between. Germline V lookup: CDR1 SGHRS, CDR2 YFSETQ. DNA for the CDR3: TGCGCCAGCAGCTTGAGTATACGGGGATCTAGCACAGATACGCAGTATTTT. Its protein is CASSLSIRGSSTDTQYF.

The rearrangement uses TRBV14 and TRBJ1-1; 7 nucleotides match TRBD1. This CDR3 has 18 residues. V was pared by 3 bases and J by 0 bases, with 13 bases of the junction left unmatched. The germline V gene encodes CDR1 SGHDN and CDR2 FVKESK. CDR3 nucleotide sequence: TGTGCCAGCAGCCACCGGGACAGACAACTAACATTGAACACTGAAGCTTTCTTT. Protein sequence: CASSHRDRQLTLNTEAFF.